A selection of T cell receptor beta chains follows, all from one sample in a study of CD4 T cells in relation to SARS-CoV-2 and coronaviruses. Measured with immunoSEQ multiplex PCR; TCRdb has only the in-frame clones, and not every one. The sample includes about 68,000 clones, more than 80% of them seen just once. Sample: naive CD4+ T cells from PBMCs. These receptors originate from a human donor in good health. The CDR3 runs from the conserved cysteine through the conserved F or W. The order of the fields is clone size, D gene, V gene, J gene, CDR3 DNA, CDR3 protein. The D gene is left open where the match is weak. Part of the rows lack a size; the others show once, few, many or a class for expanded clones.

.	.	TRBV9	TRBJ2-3	TGTGCCAGCAGCGTAGAGACAGGAGGACATACGCAGTATTTT	CASSVETGGHTQYF
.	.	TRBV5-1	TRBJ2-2	TGCGCCAGCAGCTTAACCGAAGTGAACACCGGGGAGCTGTTTTTT	CASSLTEVNTGELFF
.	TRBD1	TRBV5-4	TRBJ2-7	TGTGCCAGCAGCTTCGGGACAGGTCGAGTGTACTTC	CASSFGTGRVYF
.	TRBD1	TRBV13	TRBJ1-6	TGTGCCAGTCAGGGGGTTGGGAATTCACCCCTCCACTTT	CASQGVGNSPLHF
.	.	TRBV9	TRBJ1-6	TGTGCCAGCAGCGTAGTGGCACAGTGGAATTCACCCCTCCACTTT	CASSVVAQWNSPLHF
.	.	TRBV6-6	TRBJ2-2	TGTGCCAGCAGTTACCCGGACGGGAACACCGGGGAGCTGTTTTTT	CASSYPDGNTGELFF
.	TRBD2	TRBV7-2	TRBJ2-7	TGTGCCAGCAGCTTAGGACTAGCGGGGCGTGCAGAGCAGTACTTC	CASSLGLAGRAEQYF
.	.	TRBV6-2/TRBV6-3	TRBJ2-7	TGTGCCAGCAGTTACTCGACACCGGGTGAGCAGTACTTC	CASSYSTPGEQYF
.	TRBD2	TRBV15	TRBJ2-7	TGTGCCACCAGCAGAGGGCTAGCGGGGAACAACGAGCAGTACTTC	CATSRGLAGNNEQYF
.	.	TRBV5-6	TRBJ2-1	TGTGCCAGCAGCTTGGGCGGGGTTCCCAATGAGCAGTTCTTC	CASSLGGVPNEQFF
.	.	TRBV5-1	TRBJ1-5	TGCGCCAGCAGTACCGGGACACCCATGGGTCAGCCCCAGCATTTT	CASSTGTPMGQPQHF
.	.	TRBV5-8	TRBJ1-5	TGTGCCAGCAGACCAAGGGGGTTTAGCAATCAGCCCCAGCATTTT	CASRPRGFSNQPQHF
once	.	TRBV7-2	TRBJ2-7	TGTGCCAGCAGTCTTCAGGGCTACGAGCAGTACTTC	CASSLQGYEQYF
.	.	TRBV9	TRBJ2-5	TGTGCCAGCAGCGTATCGCAGGAAGAGACCCAGTACTTC	CASSVSQEETQYF